Below are 9 T cell receptor beta chains sequenced from a single sample in a study of cytomegalovirus exposure and HLA in healthy donors. The PCR employed 60 Vbeta primers together with 13 Jbeta primers. Assay used: immunoSEQ multiplex PCR; TCRdb lists only in-frame clones, some missing. Here the sample spans some 170,000 clones, roughly 80% being singletons. Sequenced material: PBMCs. The receptors come from a man aged 25 to 40 in good health and CMV-seronegative.

This sequence joins TRBV21-1 and TRBJ2-1; TRBD2 was called by the table and not checked on the DNA. TRBV21-1 is a recognized pseudogene. CDR3 size: 16 residues. CDR3 in amino acids: CASILLANSSYNEQFF. DNA for the CDR3: TGTGCCAGCATCTTACTAGCGAATAGCTCCTACAATGAGCAGTTCTTC.

This clone came up a few times. This sequence joins TRBV5-1 and TRBJ2-7, with 8 bases matching TRBD1. The trim removed 3 bases at V and 5 bases at J, leaving 7 bases unmatched. Germline values: CDR1 SGHRS, CDR2 YFSETQ. This CDR3 comprises 14 residues. DNA of the CDR3: TGCGCCAGCAGCTCCCTGGACAGGGACCACGAGCAGTACTTC. It encodes CASSSLDRDHEQYF.

Regarding this clone: The junction shows a germline mismatch at one end, possibly a read error. The V gene is TRBV7-9, the J gene TRBJ1-4; D call uncertain. Germline loops: CDR1 SEHNR, CDR2 FQNEAQ (reference sequence). There are 14 residues in the CDR3. The CDR3 protein is CASSLLTPRGYNSF. CDR3 DNA: TGTGCCAGCAGCTTATTAACTCCGAGAGGCTATAATTCGTTT. The complete variable domain, with remaining parts taken from reference TRBV7-9 and TRBJ1-4, reads DTGVSQNPRHKITKRGQNVTFRCDPISEHNRLYWYRQTLGQGPEFLTYFQNEAQLEKSRLLSDRFSAERPKGSFSTLEIQRTEQGDSAMYLCASSLLTPRGYNSFGSGTQLSVL.

CDR3 nucleotides: TGTGCCAGCAGCTTACGTCCCAGGGGGCAAGGCACAGATACGCAGTATTTT. Encoded protein: CASSLRPRGQGTDTQYF. This sequence joins TRBV11-3 and TRBJ2-3; 8 positions agree with TRBD1. Germline V gene sequence: CDR1 SGHNT, CDR2 YENEEA. The CDR3 runs 17 residues. The ends lost 2 bases at V and 1 base at J; junction bases unmatched: 8.

This clone was observed a few times. The chain combines TRBV27 with TRBJ2-7, with D tentatively TRBD1 (6 bases). The germline V gene encodes CDR1 MNHEY and CDR2 SMNVEV (reference sequence). Trimming cost V 5 bases and J 3 bases, with 17 bases left between them. The CDR3 is 15 amino acids. CDR3 DNA sequence: TGTGCCAGCAGTCCTCAGGGGCATGCAAACTACGAGCAGTACTTC. As protein: CASSPQGHANYEQYF.

The genes are TRBV5-6 and TRBJ2-7, with a tentative D call TRBD1 (5 bases). Trimming took off 4 bases at V and 3 bases at J, with 14 bases between the two ends. Per germline, CDR1 SGHDT and CDR2 YYEEEE. The CDR3 length is 14 residues. CDR3 sequence (DNA): TGTGCCAGCAGCCCGCCCAGGGAAAGCTACGAGCAGTACTTC. Translation: CASSPPRESYEQYF.

The chain is built from TRBV5-5 and TRBJ1-5; D perhaps matches TRBD1 (5 bases). The V gene lost 4 bases and the J gene lost 5 bases, with 10 bases spanning the gap. Germline V gene lookup returns CDR1 SGHKS and CDR2 YYEKEE (reference sequence). The CDR3 has 13 amino acids. CDR3 coding DNA: TGTGCCAGCAGCCGGGGGGGGGATCAGCCCCAGCATTTT. It specifies CASSRGGDQPQHF. The variable domain in full, with the rest retrieved from reference TRBV5-5 and TRBJ1-5, is DAGVTQSPTHLIKTRGQQVTLRCSPISGHKSVSWYQQVLGQGPQFIFQYYEKEERGRGNFPDRFSARQFPNYSSELNVNALLLGDSALYLCASSRGGDQPQHFGDGTRLSIL.

This chain uses TRBV19 with TRBJ2-1; 14 bases are a match to TRBD2. The V and J ends lost 3 bases and 9 bases, in that order; junction bases with no gene match: 7. Germline values: CDR1 LNHDA, CDR2 SQIVND (reference sequence). The CDR3 covers 16 residues. DNA of the CDR3: TGTGCCAGTAGTATCCGACTAGCGGGAGGGCCAAGTGAGCAGTTCTTC. Protein product: CASSIRLAGGPSEQFF. The whole variable domain, remainder taken from reference TRBV19 and TRBJ2-1, is DGGITQSPKYLFRKEGQNVTLSCEQNLNHDAMYWYRQDPGQGLRLIYYSQIVNDFQKGDIAEGYSVSREKKESFPLTVTSAQKNPTAFYLCASSIRLAGGPSEQFFGPGTRLTVL.

The rearrangement joins TRBV2 to TRBJ2-7, with TRBD1 matching 7 bases. The germline V gene has CDR1 SNHLY and CDR2 FYNNEI. The CDR3 loop spans 12 amino acids. V shed 8 bases, J shed 2 bases, and the junction held 3 bases outside the gene matches. CDR3: CASRDRPYEQYF. In DNA, the CDR3 is TGTGCCAGCCGGGACAGACCCTACGAGCAGTACTTC.